A single sample is the source of the 30 T cell receptor beta chains below, sequenced in a study of siplizumab effects on memory and regulatory T cells. Assay used: immunoSEQ multiplex PCR; TCRdb lists only in-frame clones, some missing. The sample holds some 100,000 clones, around 90% seen once. The source material was CD4+ T cells sorted from blood. These receptors were taken from a human donor in good health.

The chain is built from TRBV19 and TRBJ1-6; D possibly corresponds to TRBD1 (6 bases). This CDR3 comprises 16 residues. The V and J ends lost 7 bases and 7 bases respectively, with 20 bases between them. Germline V lookup: CDR1 LNHDA, CDR2 SQIVND (reference sequence). The CDR3 nucleotides are TGTGCCAGTACCCTCGCGTGGGGGGCTGACAATTCACCCCTCCACTTT. It yields the protein CASTLAWGADNSPLHF.

The V gene is TRBV7-3, the J gene TRBJ2-3; D remains ambiguous. The length of the CDR3 is 13 residues. Per germline, CDR1 SGHTA and CDR2 FQGTGA. The V end lost 2 bases, the J end lost 4 bases, and 7 bases lay between the germline ends. The CDR3 here is CASSLETADTQYF. DNA of the CDR3: TGTGCCAGCAGCTTAGAGACTGCAGATACGCAGTATTTT.

The chain couples TRBV7-6 to TRBJ2-7; D call uncertain. Per germline, CDR1 SGHVS and CDR2 FNYEAQ. Deletions cut 5 bases from V and 5 bases from J, with 16 bases between. This CDR3 contains 14 residues. The DNA of the CDR3 is TGTGCCAGCAGCCTGAGTTACGCGAGCCACGAGCAGTACTTC. Residues: CASSLSYASHEQYF.

The gene calls are TRBV27 and TRBJ1-5; no clear D gene. This CDR3 is 15 amino acids long. In germline, CDR1 is MNHEY, CDR2 SMNVEV (reference sequence). The ends were cut back, 3 bases at V and 0 bases at J, with 9 bases in the middle. CDR3 sequence reads: CASSFNSNSNQPQHF. The CDR3 DNA sequence: TGTGCCAGCAGTTTCAACAGCAATAGCAATCAGCCCCAGCATTTT.

The chain employs TRBV5-1 and TRBJ2-3, with 10 bases matching TRBD2. The CDR3 has 17 residues. Per germline, CDR1 SGHRS and CDR2 YFSETQ. V shed 0 bases, J shed 8 bases, and the junction held 12 bases outside the gene matches. CDR3 residues: CASSLVSAGGLDGTQYF. DNA of the CDR3: TGCGCCAGCAGCTTGGTTTCAGCGGGGGGGCTTGATGGTACGCAGTATTTT.

This CDR3 reads CASSEAIGGMETQYF. In nucleotides, the CDR3 is TGTGCCAGCAGTGAAGCGATTGGGGGGATGGAGACCCAGTACTTC. The chain is built from TRBV2 and TRBJ2-5, with D tentatively TRBD2 (6 bases). With 0 bases removed from V and 5 bases from J, the gap between germline ends came to 13 bases. The CDR3 is made up of 15 amino acids. The germline V gene has CDR1 SNHLY and CDR2 FYNNEI. The full variable domain, rest sourced from reference TRBV2 and TRBJ2-5, is EPEVTQTPSHQVTQMGQEVILRCVPISNHLYFYWYRQILGQKVEFLVSFYNNEISEKSEIFDDQFSVERPDGSNFTLKIRSTKLEDSAMYFCASSEAIGGMETQYFGPGTRLLVL.

The chain uses TRBV21-1 and TRBJ2-3; the DNA was not used to check the table's D call, TRBD2. TRBV21-1 is an annotated pseudogene. CDR3 size: 13 residues. The DNA of the CDR3 is TGTGCCAGCAGCCGGGGGAGCACAGATACGCAGTATTTT. Translating it yields CASSRGSTDTQYF.

This rearrangement joins TRBV5-6 to TRBJ1-1; TRBD1 is a possible D gene (6 bases). The CDR3 is 13 residues long. Per germline, CDR1 SGHDT and CDR2 YYEEEE. V lost 3 bases, J lost 1 base, and 7 bases lay in between. As DNA, the CDR3 is TGTGCCAGCAGCTGGACAGAGAACACTGAAGCTTTCTTT. Amino acid sequence: CASSWTENTEAFF.

Here the CDR3 DNA reads TGTGCCAGCAGCTTGGATGGCGGGGAAGCTTTCTTT. This sequence encodes CASSLDGGEAFF. The V gene is TRBV5-4, the J gene TRBJ1-1; D gene uncertain. The CDR3 totals 12 residues. The germline V gene encodes CDR1 SGHNT and CDR2 YYREEE (reference sequence). V was trimmed by 0 bases and J by 8 bases, leaving 8 bases between them. Looking up the rest from reference TRBV5-4 and TRBJ1-1 gives the full variable domain: ETGVTQSPTHLIKTRGQQVTLRCSSQSGHNTVSWYQQALGQGPQFIFQYYREEENGRGNFPPRFSGLQFPNYSSELNVNALELDDSALYLCASSLDGGEAFFGQGTRLTVV.

Only one count was recorded for this clone. The junction departs from germline at one end; a sequencing error may be responsible. The chain has TRBV10-3 and TRBJ2-7; D unclear. The CDR3 has 14 amino acids. CDR1 and CDR2 (germline): ENHRY, SYGVKD. The DNA for the CDR3 is TGTGCCATCGGTGAAGAGGCCACCACCTACGAGCAGTACTTC. The encoded protein is CAIGEEATTYEQYF.

The chain links TRBV7-9 to TRBJ1-4, with TRBD1 identical over 9 bases. The V and J ends lost 3 bases and 2 bases, in that order; junction bases with no gene match: 7. CDR1 and CDR2 (germline): SEHNR, FQNEAQ (reference sequence). This CDR3 spans 17 amino acids. CDR3 nucleotide sequence: TGTGCCAGCAGCTTGGGACAGGGTAGTGCGACTAATGAAAAACTGTTTTTT. It yields the protein CASSLGQGSATNEKLFF.

J is TRBJ2-2 and V is TRBV12-5, with 9 bases matching TRBD1. The V gene end was trimmed by 5 bases and the J gene end by 5 bases; junction bases not matched to a gene: 3. The CDR3 length is 14 residues. In germline, CDR1 is LGHNT, CDR2 FRNRAP. CDR3 DNA sequence: TGTGCTAGTGGTCCGGGACAGGGAACCGGGGAGCTGTTTTTT. Its protein is CASGPGQGTGELFF.

This rearrangement joins TRBV19 to TRBJ1-1, with a weak D call TRBD1 (5 bases). CDR3 length: 13 amino acids. Germline loops: CDR1 LNHDA, CDR2 SQIVND (reference sequence). V lost 5 bases and J 4 bases, leaving 11 bases between the germline ends. CDR3 region: CASSWGVFTEAFF. The CDR3 nucleotides are TGTGCCAGTAGTTGGGGGGTTTTCACTGAAGCTTTCTTT.

This rearrangement joins TRBV12-5 to TRBJ1-1; unclear D gene. Trimming pared 6 bases from V and 0 bases from J, leaving 8 bases between. The germline V gene has CDR1 LGHNT and CDR2 FRNRAP. The CDR3 runs to 13 residues. CDR3 bases: TGTGCTAGTGGGGCGACCGTGAACACTGAAGCTTTCTTT. The encoded protein is CASGATVNTEAFF. The full variable domain, with the rest looked up from reference TRBV12-5 and TRBJ1-1, is DARVTQTPRHKVTEMGQEVTMRCQPILGHNTVFWYRQTMMQGLELLAYFRNRAPLDDSGMPKDRFSAEMPDATLATLKIQPSEPRDSAVYFCASGATVNTEAFFGQGTRLTVV.

J is TRBJ2-7 and V is TRBV2; 8 nucleotides match TRBD1. The CDR3 totals 14 residues. The ends lost 8 bases at V and 3 bases at J; junction bases unmatched: 9. CDR1 is SNHLY, CDR2 FYNNEI, per germline. This chain's CDR3 is CASVQGAGSYEQYF. The CDR3, as DNA: TGTGCCAGCGTTCAGGGGGCAGGGAGCTACGAGCAGTACTTC. Using reference TRBV2 and TRBJ2-7 for the parts outside the CDR3, the full variable domain is EPEVTQTPSHQVTQMGQEVILRCVPISNHLYFYWYRQILGQKVEFLVSFYNNEISEKSEIFDDQFSVERPDGSNFTLKIRSTKLEDSAMYFCASVQGAGSYEQYFGPGTRLTVT.

The rearrangement joins TRBV5-6 to TRBJ2-5; 11 nucleotides align to TRBD2. In germline, CDR1 is SGHDT, CDR2 YYEEEE. This CDR3 contains 17 residues. Unmatched junction bases numbered 6, after V lost 1 base and J lost 1 base. DNA for the CDR3: TGTGCCAGCAGCTTGTTCGGGACTAGCGGTTTCCAAGAGACCCAGTACTTC. Amino acids: CASSLFGTSGFQETQYF.

The chain recombines TRBV6-1 with TRBJ2-7, with D hard to call. Germline values: CDR1 MNHNS, CDR2 SASEGT. Trimming left V 5 bases short and J 7 bases short, with 9 bases between. The CDR3 has 11 amino acids. CDR3 coding DNA: TGTGCCAGCAGTTACGAGAGGGAGCAGTACTTC. This sequence encodes CASSYEREQYF.

The V call is TRBV6-6, the J call TRBJ2-7; D is possibly TRBD1 (6 bases). Per the germline V gene, CDR1 is MNHNY and CDR2 is SVGAGI (reference sequence). The V and J ends lost 2 bases and 3 bases respectively, with 14 bases between them. The CDR3 spans 15 residues. The CDR3 bases are TGTGCCAGCAGTTACCTGGGGGCCTCCTTCTACGAGCAGTACTTC. It yields the protein CASSYLGASFYEQYF.

The rearrangement links TRBV29-1 to TRBJ1-3, with no clear D. The CDR3 is 13 residues long. The V gene's germline CDR1 is SQVTM and CDR2 ANQGSEA. V shed 1 base and J shed 0 bases, with 4 bases lying between them. The CDR3 nucleotides read TGCAGCGTTGAAGGGTTCTCTGGAAACACCATATATTTT. Amino acids: CSVEGFSGNTIYF.

V gene TRBV11-2 combines with J gene TRBJ2-1, with D possibly TRBD2 on 5 matching bases. This CDR3 contains 12 residues. Germline V lookup: CDR1 SGHAT, CDR2 FQNNGV. Trimming shortened V by 2 bases and J by 8 bases, and 7 bases separated the two germline ends. The CDR3 loop reads CASSLTRDEQFF. CDR3 DNA sequence: TGTGCCAGCAGCTTAACGAGGGATGAGCAGTTCTTC.

The gene calls are TRBV19 and TRBJ2-3; D not resolved. The CDR3 length is 13 residues. Germline lookup yields CDR1 LNHDA and CDR2 SQIVND (reference sequence). The V gene lost 1 base and the J gene lost 3 bases, with 5 bases spanning the gap. The CDR3 nucleotides are TGTGCCAGTAGTATAGGGCCGACAGATACGCAGTATTTT. Translated, it gives CASSIGPTDTQYF.

The gene calls are TRBV7-6 and TRBJ2-1; 11 positions agree with TRBD1. The V and J ends lost 5 bases and 4 bases, in that order; junction bases with no gene match: 1. The CDR3 covers 14 residues. In germline, CDR1 is SGHVS, CDR2 FNYEAQ. The CDR3 region is CASSGQGAYNEQFF. The CDR3 DNA follows: TGTGCCAGCAGCGGACAGGGGGCATACAATGAGCAGTTCTTC.

The rearrangement links TRBV19 to TRBJ2-7, with D perhaps matching TRBD1 or TRBD2 (6 bases each). V lost 3 bases and J lost 6, with 15 bases in between. CDR3 length: 14 residues. Germline loops: CDR1 LNHDA, CDR2 SQIVND (reference sequence). CDR3 in DNA: TGTGCCAGTAGTATCCCGACAGGAGCGGGCGAGCAGTACTTC. Translating it yields CASSIPTGAGEQYF.

The genes are TRBV6-6 and TRBJ2-1; D is unclear. Trimming took off 8 bases at V and 3 bases at J, with 14 bases between the two ends. The germline CDR1 and CDR2 sequences are MNHNY and SVGAGI (reference sequence). The CDR3 is 14 residues long. The CDR3 protein is CASALQTHYNEQFF. For the CDR3, the DNA is TGTGCCAGCGCTCTGCAGACCCACTACAATGAGCAGTTCTTC.

This sequence joins TRBV19 and TRBJ1-6, with a possible D match to TRBD1 (6 bases). Looked up from germline, CDR1 is LNHDA and CDR2 is SQIVND (reference sequence). Trimming took off 3 bases at V and 4 bases at J, with 16 bases between the two ends. The length of the CDR3 is 17 residues. CDR3 amino acids: CASSIGKQGTYNSPLHF. As DNA, the CDR3 is TGTGCCAGTAGTATCGGAAAACAGGGAACTTATAATTCACCCCTCCACTTT.

This clone was counted once. This chain joins TRBV18 and TRBJ2-3; 9 nucleotides align to TRBD1. The germline gives CDR1 KGHSH, CDR2 LQKENI. J lost 0 bases, V lost 5 bases, and 0 bases had no gene match. The length of the CDR3 is 14 residues. Here the CDR3 reads CASSGTGSTDTQYF. The CDR3 bases are TGTGCCAGCTCAGGGACAGGGAGCACAGATACGCAGTATTTT.

This clone was picked up one time. The genes are TRBV18 and TRBJ1-2, with TRBD1 identical over 8 bases. The CDR3 covers 14 residues. Germline CDR1 reads KGHSH; CDR2 reads LQKENI. V was clipped by 6 bases and J by 5 bases; unmatched bases: 8. The CDR3: CASSPGQEGYGYTF. CDR3 DNA sequence: TGTGCCAGCTCGCCGGGACAGGAGGGGTATGGCTACACCTTC.

The chain recombines TRBV7-3 with TRBJ2-2, with TRBD1 as a possible D gene (6 bases). The V gene's germline CDR1 is SGHTA and CDR2 FQGTGA. This CDR3 has 16 amino acids. V was clipped by 1 base and J by 0 bases, with 9 bases between them. Here the CDR3 DNA reads TGTGCCAGCAGCTTAATGTCAGGGGCGAACACCGGGGAGCTGTTTTTT. This codes for CASSLMSGANTGELFF.

The V call is TRBV19, the J call TRBJ1-6, with 7 bases that match TRBD1. V shed 7 bases and J 8 bases; nucleotides not matched to a gene: 14. Germline V lookup: CDR1 LNHDA, CDR2 SQIVND (reference sequence). This CDR3 spans 16 amino acids. CDR3 sequence: CASNGEPGQRYSPLHF. CDR3 nucleotides: TGTGCCAGTAACGGGGAACCGGGACAGCGATATTCACCCCTCCACTTT.

The chain links TRBV30 to TRBJ1-1, with unresolved D. The germline gives CDR1 GTSNPN, CDR2 SVGIG (reference sequence). There are 15 residues in the CDR3. Trimming removed 2 bases from V and 4 bases from J, with 17 bases in between. CDR3: CAWSPPRTRSTEAFF. For the CDR3, the DNA is TGTGCCTGGAGTCCCCCCCGGACGAGGAGCACTGAAGCTTTCTTT.